This T cell receptor (beta chain) was sequenced during a study of blood T cell repertoires in COVID-19. On the study more broadly: Acute and convalescent COVID-19 samples came from the United States, Italy and Spain. T cells, B-cell-depleted T cells, or PBMCs provided the cDNA or gDNA that served as material.

J gave up 0 bases and V 4 bases, and 9 bases lay outside the gene matches. Germline V lookup: CDR1 SGHRS, CDR2 YFSETQ. There are 16 residues in the CDR3. In the study's own analysis: The authors estimated nucleated cell counts from reference gene primer amplification. TCRdb's table, derived via immunoSEQ multiplex PCR, lists solely in-frame clones and lacks some. The DNA was the basis for D and trimming; V, J and clone size are from that table. This table holds fewer than 500,000 clones, 81% found once. The TCR was taken from a human donor with acute or convalescent COVID-19. The donor label of this sample is uncertain. The sequenced sample consisted of peripheral blood. The chain combines TRBV5-1 with TRBJ1-1; 7 positions agree with TRBD1. For the CDR3, the DNA is TGCGCCAGCAGCCCGGGACAGCTCTCAATGAACACTGAAGCTTTCTTT. This gives the protein CASSPGQLSMNTEAFF. Supplemented by reference TRBV5-1 and TRBJ1-1, the full variable domain reads KAGVTQTPRYLIKTRGQQVTLSCSPISGHRSVSWYQQTPGQGLQFLFEYFSETQRNKGNFPGRFSGRQFSNSRSEMNVSTLELGDSALYLCASSPGQLSMNTEAFFGQGTRLTVV.